What follows is one TCR beta chain and its context. Its specificity is unknown. The CDR3 contains 17 residues. CDR1 MDHEN and CDR2 SYDVKM come from the germline V gene. V lost 0 bases and J lost 6, with 20 bases in between. This record belongs to a study of shared clonotypes between healthy human individuals. In the naive CD8 group, cells lacked CD45RO and were positively selected for CCR7, so terminally differentiated effector memory CD45RA+ cells were left out. Findings of the study overall: Sequencing depth was predicted to influence how clonotypes are shared among donors. The low donor count limited represented genetic and exposure-history diversity. Generally, naive subsets came out with larger estimated richness than memory subsets.

Sequencing used immunoSEQ multiplex PCR; TCRdb keeps in-frame clones, though not all of them. The data contain around 1.9 million clones, just over 90% of them seen just once; the ten biggest clones take up roughly 1.8%. Input material: naive CD8+ T cells from PBMCs. The chain employs TRBV28 and TRBJ1-1; perhaps TRBD1 as D (6 bases). The TCR comes from a man aged 18 to 35 in good health. Some clones in this sample may be carry-over from other donors' samples. The CDR3 DNA reads as TGTGCCAGCAGTTTATGGTCGCAGGGGTCGGTAGGGTCTGAAGCTTTCTTT. Protein sequence: CASSLWSQGSVGSEAFF.